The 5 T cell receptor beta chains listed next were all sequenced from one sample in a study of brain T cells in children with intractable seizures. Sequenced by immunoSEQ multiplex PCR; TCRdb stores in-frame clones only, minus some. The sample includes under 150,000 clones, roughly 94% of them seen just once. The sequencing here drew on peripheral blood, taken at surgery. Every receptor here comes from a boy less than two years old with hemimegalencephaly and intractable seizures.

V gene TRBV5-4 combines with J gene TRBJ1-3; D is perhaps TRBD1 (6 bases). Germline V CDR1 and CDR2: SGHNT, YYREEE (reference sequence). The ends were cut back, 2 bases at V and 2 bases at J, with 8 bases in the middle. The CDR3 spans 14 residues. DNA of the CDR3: TGTGCCAGCAGCTTACAGGGCGCTGGAAACACCATATATTTT. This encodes CASSLQGAGNTIYF.

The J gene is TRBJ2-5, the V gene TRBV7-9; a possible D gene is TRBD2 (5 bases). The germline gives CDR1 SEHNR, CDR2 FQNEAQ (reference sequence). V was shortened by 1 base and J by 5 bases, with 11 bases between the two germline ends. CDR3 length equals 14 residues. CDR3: CASSLVGQRETQYF. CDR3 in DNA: TGTGCCAGCAGCTTAGTTGGGCAGCGGGAGACCCAGTACTTC.

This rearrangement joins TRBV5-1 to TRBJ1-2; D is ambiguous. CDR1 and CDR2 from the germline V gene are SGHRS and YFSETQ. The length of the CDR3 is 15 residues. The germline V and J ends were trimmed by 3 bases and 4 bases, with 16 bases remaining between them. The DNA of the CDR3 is TGCGCCAGCAGCTCAGGACCGATGGAGAGCTATGGCTACACCTTC. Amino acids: CASSSGPMESYGYTF.

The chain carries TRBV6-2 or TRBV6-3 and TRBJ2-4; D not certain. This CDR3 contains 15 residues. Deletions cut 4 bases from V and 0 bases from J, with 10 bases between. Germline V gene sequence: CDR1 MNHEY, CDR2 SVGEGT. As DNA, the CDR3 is TGTGCCAGCAGTTCCCCCGGAGCAGCCAAAAACATTCAGTACTTC. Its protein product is CASSSPGAAKNIQYF.

The CDR3 is CASSFLRSTDTQYF. The CDR3 DNA is TGTGCCAGCAGCTTTTTGCGGAGCACAGATACGCAGTATTTT. The chain uses TRBV7-3 and TRBJ2-3, with D hard to call. Germline lookup yields CDR1 SGHTA and CDR2 FQGTGA. V lost 3 bases and J 0 bases, leaving 7 bases between the germline ends. CDR3 length: 14 amino acids.